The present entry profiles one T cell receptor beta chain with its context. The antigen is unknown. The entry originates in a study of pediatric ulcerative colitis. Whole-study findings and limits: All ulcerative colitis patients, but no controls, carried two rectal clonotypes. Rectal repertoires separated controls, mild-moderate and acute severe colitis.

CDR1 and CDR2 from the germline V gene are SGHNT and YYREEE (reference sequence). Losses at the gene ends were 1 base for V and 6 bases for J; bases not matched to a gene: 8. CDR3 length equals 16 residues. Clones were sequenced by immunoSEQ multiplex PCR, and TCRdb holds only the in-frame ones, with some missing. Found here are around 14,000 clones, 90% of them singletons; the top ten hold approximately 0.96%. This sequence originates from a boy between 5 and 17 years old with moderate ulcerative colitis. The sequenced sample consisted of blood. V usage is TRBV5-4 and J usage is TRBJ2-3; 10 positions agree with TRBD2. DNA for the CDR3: TGTGCCAGCAGCTTGACAAGCGGGGGGGCAGGGGATACGCAGTATTTT. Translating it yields CASSLTSGGAGDTQYF.